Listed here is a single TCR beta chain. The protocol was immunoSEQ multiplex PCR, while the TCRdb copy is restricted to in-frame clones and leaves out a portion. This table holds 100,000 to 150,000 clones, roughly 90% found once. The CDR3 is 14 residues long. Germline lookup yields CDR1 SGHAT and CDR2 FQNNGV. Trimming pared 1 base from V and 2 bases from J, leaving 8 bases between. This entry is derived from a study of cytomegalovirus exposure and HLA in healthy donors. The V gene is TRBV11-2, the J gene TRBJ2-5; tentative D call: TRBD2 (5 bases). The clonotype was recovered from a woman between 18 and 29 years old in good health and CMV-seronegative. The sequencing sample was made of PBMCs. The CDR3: CASSLVGSQETQYF. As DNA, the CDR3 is TGTGCCAGCAGCTTAGTTGGGAGTCAAGAGACCCAGTACTTC.